What follows describes a single T cell receptor (beta chain). This record comes from a study of cytomegalovirus exposure and HLA in healthy donors. Between the trimmed V and J ends, which lost 0 bases and 4 bases, there was a span of 16 bases. Germline V lookup: CDR1 LNHDA, CDR2 SQIVND (reference sequence). CDR3 size: 16 residues. Profiling relied on immunoSEQ multiplex PCR, and the TCRdb table lists in-frame clones only, not all of them. The data show about 68,000 clones, with around 95% seen just once and under 2.5% held by the top ten. The TCR originated in a man aged 18 to 35 in good health and CMV-seronegative. V usage is TRBV19 and J usage is TRBJ2-7; tentative D call: TRBD2 (6 bases). Sequencing used PBMCs. CDR3 sequence reads: CASSIEEGSVGYEQYF. CDR3 coding DNA: TGTGCCAGTAGTATAGAGGAGGGCAGCGTGGGATACGAGCAGTACTTC.